One and the same sample provided the 8 T cell receptor beta chains below, sequenced in a study of shared clonotypes between healthy human individuals. Method: immunoSEQ multiplex PCR; TCRdb's copy keeps in-frame clones and lacks some. Here the sample spans 2 million to 2.5 million clones, approximately 96% being singletons. Sample: naive CD4+ T cells sorted from blood. Specified subset: CD45RA+ positively selected. Source of these receptors: a man aged 18 to 30 in good health.

The genes are TRBV18 and TRBJ1-1, with D unclear. The germline V gene encodes CDR1 KGHSH and CDR2 LQKENI. CDR3 length: 15 amino acids. Trimming removed 9 bases at V and 2 bases at J, with 19 bases between. The CDR3: CASSQEGSLNTEAFF. The CDR3 DNA reads TGTGCCAGTTCCCAGGAGGGCAGCCTTAACACTGAAGCTTTCTTT. Drawing the rest from reference TRBV18 and TRBJ1-1, the complete variable domain is NAGVMQNPRHLVRRRGQEARLRCSPMKGHSHVYWYRQLPEEGLKFMVYLQKENIIDESGMPKERFSAEFPKEGPSILRIQQVVRGDSAAYFCASSQEGSLNTEAFFGQGTRLTVV.

This clone was seen only once. Other DNA sequences in the same sample also yield this CDR3. The chain joins TRBV6-5 to TRBJ1-5; 10 bases align to TRBD1. The CDR3 runs 15 residues. Germline values: CDR1 MNHEY, CDR2 SVGAGI. V shed 6 bases, J shed 2 bases, and the junction held 4 bases outside the gene matches. The chain's CDR3 is CASRADRGGNQPQHF. The CDR3 region has the DNA TGTGCCAGCAGAGCGGACAGGGGGGGCAATCAGCCCCAGCATTTT.

A note on this clone: This specimen includes other DNA sequences encoding the same CDR3. The V and J genes are TRBV5-1 and TRBJ1-6; 7 bases match TRBD1. Germline V CDR1 and CDR2: SGHRS, YFSETQ. This CDR3 is built from 14 residues. Trimming cost V 1 base and J 5 bases; bases outside gene matches: 0. DNA for the CDR3: TGCGCCAGCAGCTTGACAGGGGATAATTCACCCCTCCACTTT. Its translation: CASSLTGDNSPLHF.

V and J are TRBV11-2 and TRBJ1-5; no definite D call. Germline V lookup: CDR1 SGHAT, CDR2 FQNNGV. The CDR3 sequence is 12 residues long. The V end lost 3 bases, the J end lost 9 bases, and 9 bases lay between the germline ends. The CDR3 protein is CASSLGIGPQHF. CDR3 in DNA: TGTGCCAGCAGCTTGGGGATCGGGCCCCAGCATTTT.

The rearrangement links TRBV6-5 to TRBJ1-2; unclear D gene. The CDR3 sequence is 15 residues long. The germline gives CDR1 MNHEY, CDR2 SVGAGI. Trimming left V 2 bases short and J 1 base short, with 11 bases between. The CDR3 DNA follows: TGTGCCAGCAGTTACAACGAACACCTTAACTATGGCTACACCTTC. As protein: CASSYNEHLNYGYTF.

This clone came up once. The CDR3 loop reads CASSQEQGAKSRNGYTF. The DNA of the CDR3 is TGTGCCAGCAGCCAAGAACAGGGGGCAAAGTCCAGAAATGGCTACACCTTC. The chain employs TRBV4-2 and TRBJ1-2, with 9 bases matching TRBD1. The junction had 11 bases not matched to a gene; V was cut back by 0 bases and J by 6 bases. The germline V gene encodes CDR1 LGHNA and CDR2 YNFKEQ. This CDR3 contains 17 residues.

The J gene is TRBJ1-1, the V gene TRBV27, with D maybe TRBD1 (6 bases). CDR1 is MNHEY, CDR2 SMNVEV, per germline (reference sequence). The CDR3 has 15 residues. The V gene lost 4 bases and the J gene lost 2 bases, with 14 bases spanning the gap. As DNA, the CDR3 is TGTGCCAGCAGTTCCCCAGGGGCGCGTAACACTGAAGCTTTCTTT. It encodes CASSSPGARNTEAFF.

This chain connects TRBV2 to TRBJ1-1; no definite D call. The CDR3 consists of 14 residues. Between the trimmed V and J ends, which lost 10 bases and 1 base, there was a span of 16 bases. CDR1 SNHLY and CDR2 FYNNEI come from the germline V gene. CDR3 protein: CATSGGRGNTEAFF. CDR3 DNA sequence: TGTGCCACCTCCGGTGGGCGTGGGAACACTGAAGCTTTCTTT. Complete variable domain (other parts from reference TRBV2 and TRBJ1-1): EPEVTQTPSHQVTQMGQEVILRCVPISNHLYFYWYRQILGQKVEFLVSFYNNEISEKSEIFDDQFSVERPDGSNFTLKIRSTKLEDSAMYFCATSGGRGNTEAFFGQGTRLTVV.